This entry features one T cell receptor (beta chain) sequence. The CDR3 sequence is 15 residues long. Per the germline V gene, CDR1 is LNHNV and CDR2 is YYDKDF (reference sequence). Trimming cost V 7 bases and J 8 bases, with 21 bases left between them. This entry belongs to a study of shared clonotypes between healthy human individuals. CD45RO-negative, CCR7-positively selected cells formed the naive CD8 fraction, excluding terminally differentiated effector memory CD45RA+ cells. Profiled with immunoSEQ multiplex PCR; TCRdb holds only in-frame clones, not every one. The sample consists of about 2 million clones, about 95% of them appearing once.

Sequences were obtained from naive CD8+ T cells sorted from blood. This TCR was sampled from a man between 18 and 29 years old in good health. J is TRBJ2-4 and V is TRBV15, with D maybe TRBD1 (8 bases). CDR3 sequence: CATNMDREGLDIQYF. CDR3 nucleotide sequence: TGTGCCACCAACATGGACAGGGAGGGCTTGGACATTCAGTACTTC. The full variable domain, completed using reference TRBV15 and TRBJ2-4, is DAMVIQNPRYQVTQFGKPVTLSCSQTLNHNVMYWYQQKSSQAPKLLFHYYDKDFNNEADTPDNFQSRRPNTSFCFLDIRSPGLGDTAMYLCATNMDREGLDIQYFGAGTRLSVL.